This T cell receptor beta chain came from a study of T cell responses to AZD1222 COVID-19 vaccine. General study results and limits: Unmutated variant regions are reportedly targeted by nearly half of spike-specific TCRs.

Notes on this clone: Its cognate antigen is unknown.

TCRdb's copy holds only in-frame clones and misses some; the assay was immunoSEQ multiplex PCR. The table includes under 130,000 clones, around 94% detected once. In germline, CDR1 is MDHEN, CDR2 SYDVKM. The V and J ends lost 2 bases and 4 bases respectively, with 11 bases between them. This CDR3 has 14 residues. The input for sequencing was peripheral blood, taken on day 0 of AZD1222 vaccination. The gene calls are TRBV28 and TRBJ1-2; D is ambiguous. This TCR was sampled from an adult in good health. CDR3 loop: CASSLTQVIYGYTF. The CDR3 DNA sequence: TGTGCCAGCAGTTTAACGCAGGTGATCTATGGCTACACCTTC.